The following is a T cell receptor beta chain sequence with its context. The data were taken from a study of blood T cell repertoires in COVID-19. Authors' processing steps: It was from reference gene primer amplification that nucleated cell counts were estimated. TCRdb's table, derived via immunoSEQ multiplex PCR, lists solely in-frame clones and lacks some. The V and J calls and clone size come from that table; D and trimming were worked out from the DNA. The sample has approximately 230,000 clones; 88% are singletons. Trimming cost V 5 bases and J 8 bases; bases outside gene matches: 12. This CDR3 contains 16 residues. Germline assignment: CDR1 LNHDA and CDR2 SQIVND (reference sequence).

The material sequenced was peripheral blood. The origin of this receptor is a middle-aged woman who had recovered from COVID-19. The chain has TRBV19 and TRBJ2-4; 10 bases line up with TRBD1. The CDR3 spells CASSPSGTGERDIQYF. The CDR3 DNA reads as TGTGCCAGTAGTCCCTCCGGGACAGGGGAGAGGGACATTCAGTACTTC. Based on the CDR3 plus reference TRBV19 and TRBJ2-4, the full variable domain is DGGITQSPKYLFRKEGQNVTLSCEQNLNHDAMYWYRQDPGQGLRLIYYSQIVNDFQKGDIAEGYSVSREKKESFPLTVTSAQKNPTAFYLCASSPSGTGERDIQYFGAGTRLSVL.